This T cell receptor (beta chain) was observed in a study of blood T cell repertoires in COVID-19. Study context: Samples taken during acute and convalescent COVID-19 were collected in the United States, Italy and Spain. Sources were T cells, B-cell-depleted T cells, or PBMCs; the material itself was cDNA or gDNA.

CDR1 is MNHEY, CDR2 SVGAGI, per germline. Unmatched junction bases numbered 9, after V lost 2 bases and J lost 12 bases. The CDR3 covers 14 residues. Seattle patient enrollment occurred during active infection, with longitudinal follow-up thereafter. In the source study's methods: The authors estimated nucleated cell counts from reference gene primer amplification. This table comes from immunoSEQ multiplex PCR, and its TCRdb copy is limited to in-frame clones, with some not included. That table supplies the V and J calls and clone size; D and trimming were determined from the DNA. The sample lists about 480,000 clones, about 88% occurring once.

This TCR was recovered from a man between 18 and 35 years old with COVID-19, enrolled during active disease. Sequenced: peripheral blood. The chain links TRBV6-5 to TRBJ2-1; TRBD2 agrees at 8 bases. In DNA, the CDR3 is TGTGCCAGCAGTTACCCGACGGCGGGGGGAGGGCAGTTCTTC. Translating it yields CASSYPTAGGGQFF.